The following is a T cell receptor (beta chain) sequence with its context. As processed by the authors: Estimation of nucleated cell counts was performed using reference gene primer amplification. The method was immunoSEQ multiplex PCR; TCRdb's version includes in-frame clones alone and lacks a portion of them. V, J and clone size derive from that table, while D and trimming were established from the DNA sequence. The repertoire holds over 150,000 clones, with more than 75% as singletons. Seattle patient enrollment occurred during active infection, with longitudinal follow-up thereafter. Germline assignment: CDR1 SGHTA and CDR2 FQGNSA. The CDR3 length is 15 residues. Between the trimmed V and J ends, which lost 1 base and 3 bases, there was a span of 11 bases. This sample is part of a study of blood T cell repertoires in COVID-19. For the study at large: The United States, Italy and Spain supplied acute and convalescent COVID-19 samples. Sources were T cells, B-cell-depleted T cells, or PBMCs; the material itself was cDNA or gDNA.

This rearrangement joins TRBV7-2 to TRBJ2-3; weak D call: TRBD1 (5 bases). The sequenced sample consisted of peripheral blood. The clonotype was recovered from an older woman with COVID-19, enrolled during active disease. The CDR3: CASSLVQVNTDTQYF. As DNA, the CDR3 is TGTGCCAGCAGCTTAGTACAGGTGAATACAGATACGCAGTATTTT.